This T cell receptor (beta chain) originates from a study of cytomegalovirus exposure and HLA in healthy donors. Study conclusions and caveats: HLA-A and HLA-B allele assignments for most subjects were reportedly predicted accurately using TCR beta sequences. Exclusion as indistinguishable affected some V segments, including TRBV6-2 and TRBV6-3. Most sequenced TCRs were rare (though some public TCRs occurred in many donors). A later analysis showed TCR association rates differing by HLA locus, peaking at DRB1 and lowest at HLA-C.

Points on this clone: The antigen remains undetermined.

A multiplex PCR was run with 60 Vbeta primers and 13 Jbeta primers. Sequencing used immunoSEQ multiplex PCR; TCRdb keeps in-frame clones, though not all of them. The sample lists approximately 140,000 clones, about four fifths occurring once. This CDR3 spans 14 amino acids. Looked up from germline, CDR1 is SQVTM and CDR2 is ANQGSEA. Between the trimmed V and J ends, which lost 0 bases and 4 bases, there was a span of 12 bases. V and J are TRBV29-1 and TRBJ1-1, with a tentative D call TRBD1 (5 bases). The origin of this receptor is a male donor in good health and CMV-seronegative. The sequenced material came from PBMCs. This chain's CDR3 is CSVEELQGSTEAFF. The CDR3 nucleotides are TGCAGCGTTGAAGAACTTCAGGGATCCACTGAAGCTTTCTTT.